This T cell receptor beta chain stems from a study of CD8 T cells in Susac syndrome. Reverse transcription of about 0.5 to 1 ug RNA used random hexamers. With immunoSEQ multiplex PCR, TCR beta CDR3 was amplified across 54 Vbeta and 13 Jbeta. In TCRdb, the immunoSEQ multiplex PCR reads were re-called with MiXCR into one record per CDR3 protein. Seen here are around 120,000 distinct CDR3 sequences, about 92% observed once, and the top ten hold under 0.095%. TEMRA cells were enriched by FACS, and CD4+ and CD8+ T cells were negatively isolated. The junction had 10 bases not matched to a gene; V was cut back by 3 bases and J by 8 bases. The CDR3 is 16 amino acids. The germline gives CDR1 MGHRA, CDR2 YSYEKL.

This chain joins TRBV4-1 and TRBJ2-1, with 10 bases identical to TRBD2. Sequencing was performed on CD4+ T cells from PBMCs. This TCR was sampled from a human donor with multiple sclerosis. The CDR3 DNA reads as TGCGCCAGCAGCCAGCTAGCGGGGGTGCCGATGTATGAGCAGTTCTTC. Translated, it gives CASSQLAGVPMYEQFF.